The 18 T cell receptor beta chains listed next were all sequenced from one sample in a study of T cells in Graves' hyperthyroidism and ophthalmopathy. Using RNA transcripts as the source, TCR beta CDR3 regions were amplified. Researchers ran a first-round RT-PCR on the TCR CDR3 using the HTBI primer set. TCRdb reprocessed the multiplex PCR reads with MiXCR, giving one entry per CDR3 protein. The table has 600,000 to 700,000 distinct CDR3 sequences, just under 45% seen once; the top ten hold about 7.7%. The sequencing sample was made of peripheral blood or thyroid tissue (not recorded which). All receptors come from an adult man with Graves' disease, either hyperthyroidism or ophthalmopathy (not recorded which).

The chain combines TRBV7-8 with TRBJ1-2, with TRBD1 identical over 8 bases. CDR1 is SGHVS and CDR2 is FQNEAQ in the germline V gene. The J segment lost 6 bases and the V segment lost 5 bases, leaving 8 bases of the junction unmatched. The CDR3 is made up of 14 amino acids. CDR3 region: CASSLGQGRHGYTF. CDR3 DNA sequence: TGTGCCAGCAGCCTAGGACAGGGACGTCATGGCTACACCTTC.

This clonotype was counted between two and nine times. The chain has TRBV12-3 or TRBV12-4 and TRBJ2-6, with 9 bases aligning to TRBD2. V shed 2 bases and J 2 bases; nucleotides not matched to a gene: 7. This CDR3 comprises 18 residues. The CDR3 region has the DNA TGTGCCAGCAGTTTAAGGGTGGCGGGAGGGCCTGGGGCCAACGTCCTGACTTTC. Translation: CASSLRVAGGPGANVLTF.

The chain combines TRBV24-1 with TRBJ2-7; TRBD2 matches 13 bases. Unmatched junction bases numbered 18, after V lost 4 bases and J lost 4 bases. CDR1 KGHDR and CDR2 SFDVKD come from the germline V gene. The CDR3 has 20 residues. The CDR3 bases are TGTGCCACCAGTGACATCTACCCCGGACTAGCGGGAGAAGGAGTATACGAGCAGTACTTC. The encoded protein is CATSDIYPGLAGEGVYEQYF.

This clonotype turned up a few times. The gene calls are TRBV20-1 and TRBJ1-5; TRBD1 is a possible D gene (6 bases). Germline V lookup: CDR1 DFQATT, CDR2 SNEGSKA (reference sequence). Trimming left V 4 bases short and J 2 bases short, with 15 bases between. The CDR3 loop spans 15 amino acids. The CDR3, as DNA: TGCAGTGCTACCATTGGGGGCACGCGCAATCAGCCCCAGCATTTT. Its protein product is CSATIGGTRNQPQHF.

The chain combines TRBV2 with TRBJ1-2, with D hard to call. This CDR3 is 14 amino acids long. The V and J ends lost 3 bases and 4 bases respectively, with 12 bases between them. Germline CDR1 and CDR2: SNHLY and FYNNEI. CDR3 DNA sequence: TGTGCCAGCAGTGATTTTACAGAGAGCTATGGCTACACCTTC. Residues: CASSDFTESYGYTF.

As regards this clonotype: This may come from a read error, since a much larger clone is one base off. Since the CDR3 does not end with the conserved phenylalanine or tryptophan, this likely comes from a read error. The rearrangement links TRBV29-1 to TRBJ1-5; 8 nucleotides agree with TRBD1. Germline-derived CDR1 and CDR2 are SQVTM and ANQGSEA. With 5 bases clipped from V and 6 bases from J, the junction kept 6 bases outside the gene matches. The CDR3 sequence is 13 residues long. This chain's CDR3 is CSVSDRGFQPQHL. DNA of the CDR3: TGCAGCGTTTCCGACAGGGGCTTTCAGCCCCAGCATCTT.

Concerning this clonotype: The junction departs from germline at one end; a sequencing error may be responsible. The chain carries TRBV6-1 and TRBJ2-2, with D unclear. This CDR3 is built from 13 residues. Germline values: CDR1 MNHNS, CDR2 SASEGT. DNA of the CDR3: TGCGCCAGCAGTAAGTCAGCAACCGGGGAGCTGTTTTTT. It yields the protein CASSKSATGELFF.

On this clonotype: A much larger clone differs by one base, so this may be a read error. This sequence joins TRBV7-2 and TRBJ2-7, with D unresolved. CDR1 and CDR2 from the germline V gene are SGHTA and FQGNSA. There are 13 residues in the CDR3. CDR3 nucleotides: TGTGCCAGCAGGGCGACTTCCGCCTACGAGCGGTACTTC. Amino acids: CASRATSAYERYF.

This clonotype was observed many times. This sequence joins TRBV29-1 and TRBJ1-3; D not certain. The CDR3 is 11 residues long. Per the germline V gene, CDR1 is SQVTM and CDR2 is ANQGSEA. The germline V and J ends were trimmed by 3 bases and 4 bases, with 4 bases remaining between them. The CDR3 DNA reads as TGCAGCGTTGATGCCGGAAACACCATATATTTT. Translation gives CSVDAGNTIYF.

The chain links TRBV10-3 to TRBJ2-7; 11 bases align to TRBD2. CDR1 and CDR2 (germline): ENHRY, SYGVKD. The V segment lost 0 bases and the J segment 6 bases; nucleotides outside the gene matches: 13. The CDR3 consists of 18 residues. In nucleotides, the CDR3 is TGTGCCATCAGTGAGTCTCTGACTAGCGGGATTGTCTCATCCGAGCAGTACTTC. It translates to CAISESLTSGIVSSEQYF.

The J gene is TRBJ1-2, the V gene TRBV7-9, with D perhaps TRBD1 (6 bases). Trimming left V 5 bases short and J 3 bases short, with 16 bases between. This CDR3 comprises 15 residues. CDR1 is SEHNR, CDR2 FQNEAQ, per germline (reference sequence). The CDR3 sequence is CASSVEGQKYYGYTF. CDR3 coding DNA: TGTGCCAGCAGCGTAGAAGGACAGAAATACTATGGCTACACCTTC.

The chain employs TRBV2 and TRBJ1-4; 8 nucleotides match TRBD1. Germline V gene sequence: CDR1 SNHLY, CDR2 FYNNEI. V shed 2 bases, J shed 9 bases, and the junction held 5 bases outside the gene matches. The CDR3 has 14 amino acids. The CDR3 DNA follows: TGTGCCAGCAGTGAAAGACAGGGGTCCCAAAAACTGTTTTTT. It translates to CASSERQGSQKLFF.

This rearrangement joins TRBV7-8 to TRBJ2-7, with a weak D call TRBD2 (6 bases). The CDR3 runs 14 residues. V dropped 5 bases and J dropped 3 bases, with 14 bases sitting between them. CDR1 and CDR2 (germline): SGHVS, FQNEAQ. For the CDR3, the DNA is TGTGCCAGCAGCCCGCGGGACCCCAACTACGAGCAGTACTTC. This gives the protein CASSPRDPNYEQYF.

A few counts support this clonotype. The CDR3 here is CASSLAGAGGREQYF. For the CDR3, the DNA is TGTGCCAGCAGCTTAGCGGGCGCGGGGGGCAGGGAGCAGTACTTC. This sequence joins TRBV7-2 and TRBJ2-7; TRBD2 matches at 8 bases. Trimming cost V 0 bases and J 7 bases; bases outside gene matches: 8. Germline V CDR1 and CDR2: SGHTA, FQGNSA. The CDR3 covers 15 residues.

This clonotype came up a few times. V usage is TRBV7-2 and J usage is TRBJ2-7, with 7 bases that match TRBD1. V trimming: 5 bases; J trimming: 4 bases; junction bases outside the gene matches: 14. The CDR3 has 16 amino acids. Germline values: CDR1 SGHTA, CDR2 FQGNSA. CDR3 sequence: CASSKPPQGTKYEQYF. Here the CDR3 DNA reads TGTGCCAGCAGCAAGCCCCCACAGGGGACAAAGTACGAGCAGTACTTC.

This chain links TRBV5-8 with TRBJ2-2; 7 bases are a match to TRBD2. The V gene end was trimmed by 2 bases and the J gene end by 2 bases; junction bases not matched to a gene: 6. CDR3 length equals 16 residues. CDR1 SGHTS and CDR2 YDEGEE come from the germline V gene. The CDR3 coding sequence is TGTGCCAGCAGCTTAGCGGGGTCGGGCAACACCGGGGAGCTGTTTTTT. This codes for CASSLAGSGNTGELFF.

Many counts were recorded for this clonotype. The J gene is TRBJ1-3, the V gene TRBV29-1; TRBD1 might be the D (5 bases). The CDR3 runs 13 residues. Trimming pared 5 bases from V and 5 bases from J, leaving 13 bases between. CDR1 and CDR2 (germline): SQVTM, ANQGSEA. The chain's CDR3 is CSVITGDRNTIYF. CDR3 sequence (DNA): TGCAGCGTTATTACAGGTGATCGAAACACCATATATTTT.

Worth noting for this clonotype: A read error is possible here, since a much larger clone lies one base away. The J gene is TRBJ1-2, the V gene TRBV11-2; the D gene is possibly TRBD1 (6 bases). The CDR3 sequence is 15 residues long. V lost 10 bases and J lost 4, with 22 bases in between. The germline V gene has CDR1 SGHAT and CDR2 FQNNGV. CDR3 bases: TGTGCCACGCAAAAATCCGACAGGAAGGCCTATGGCTACACCTTC. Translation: CATQKSDRKAYGYTF.